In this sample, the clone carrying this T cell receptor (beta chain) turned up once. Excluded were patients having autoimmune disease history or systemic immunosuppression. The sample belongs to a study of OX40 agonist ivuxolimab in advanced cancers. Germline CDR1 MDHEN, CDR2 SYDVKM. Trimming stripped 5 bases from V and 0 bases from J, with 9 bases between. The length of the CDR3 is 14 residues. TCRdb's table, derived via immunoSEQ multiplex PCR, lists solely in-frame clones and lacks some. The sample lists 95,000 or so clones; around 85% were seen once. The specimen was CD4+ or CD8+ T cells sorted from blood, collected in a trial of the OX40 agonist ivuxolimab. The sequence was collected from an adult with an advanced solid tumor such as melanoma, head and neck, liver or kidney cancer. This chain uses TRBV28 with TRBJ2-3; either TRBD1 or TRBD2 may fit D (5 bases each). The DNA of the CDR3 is TGTGCCAGCAGTATTTGGGGGAGCACAGATACGCAGTATTTT. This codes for CASSIWGSTDTQYF.